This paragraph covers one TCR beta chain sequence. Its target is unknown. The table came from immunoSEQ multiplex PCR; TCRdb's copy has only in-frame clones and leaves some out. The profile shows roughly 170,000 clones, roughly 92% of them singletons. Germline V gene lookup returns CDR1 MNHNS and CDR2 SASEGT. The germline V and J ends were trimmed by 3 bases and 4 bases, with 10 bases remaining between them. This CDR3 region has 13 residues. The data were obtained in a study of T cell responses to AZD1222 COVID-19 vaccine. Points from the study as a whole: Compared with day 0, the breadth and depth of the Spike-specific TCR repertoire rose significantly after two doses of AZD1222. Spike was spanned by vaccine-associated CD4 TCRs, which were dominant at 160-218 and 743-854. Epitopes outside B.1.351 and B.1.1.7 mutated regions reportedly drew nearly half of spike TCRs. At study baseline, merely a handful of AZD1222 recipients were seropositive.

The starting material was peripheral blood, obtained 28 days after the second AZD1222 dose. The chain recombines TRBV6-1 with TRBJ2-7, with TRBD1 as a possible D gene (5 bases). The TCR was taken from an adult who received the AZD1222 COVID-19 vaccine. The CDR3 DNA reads TGTGCCAGCAGTGACAGGGTAATGTACGAGCAGTACTTC. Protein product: CASSDRVMYEQYF.